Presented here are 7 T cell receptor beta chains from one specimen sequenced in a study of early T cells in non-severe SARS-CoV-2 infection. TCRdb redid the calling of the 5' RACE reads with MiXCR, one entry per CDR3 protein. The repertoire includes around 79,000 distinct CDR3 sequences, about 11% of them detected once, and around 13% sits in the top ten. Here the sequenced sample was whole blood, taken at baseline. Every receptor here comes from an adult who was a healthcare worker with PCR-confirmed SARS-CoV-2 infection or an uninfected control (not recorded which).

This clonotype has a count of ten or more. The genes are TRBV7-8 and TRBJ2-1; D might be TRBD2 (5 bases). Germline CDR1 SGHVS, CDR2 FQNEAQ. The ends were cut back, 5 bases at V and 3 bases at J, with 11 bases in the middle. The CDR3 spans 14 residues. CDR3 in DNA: TGTGCCAGCAGCCCACCGGGGTTCTACAATGAGCAGTTCTTC. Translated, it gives CASSPPGFYNEQFF.

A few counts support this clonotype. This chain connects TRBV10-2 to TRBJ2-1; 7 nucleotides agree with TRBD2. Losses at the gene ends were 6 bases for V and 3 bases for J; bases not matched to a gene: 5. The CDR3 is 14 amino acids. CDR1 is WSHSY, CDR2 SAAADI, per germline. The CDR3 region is CASRLGGSYNEQFF. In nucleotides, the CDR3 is TGCGCCAGCAGGTTGGGGGGGAGCTACAATGAGCAGTTCTTC.

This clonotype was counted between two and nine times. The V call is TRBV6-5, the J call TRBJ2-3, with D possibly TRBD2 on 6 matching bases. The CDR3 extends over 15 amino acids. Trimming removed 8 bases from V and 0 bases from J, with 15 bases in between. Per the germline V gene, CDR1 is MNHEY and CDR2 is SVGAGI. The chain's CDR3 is CASSRGGRSTDTQYF. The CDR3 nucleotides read TGTGCCAGCTCCCGGGGAGGCCGTAGCACAGATACGCAGTATTTT.

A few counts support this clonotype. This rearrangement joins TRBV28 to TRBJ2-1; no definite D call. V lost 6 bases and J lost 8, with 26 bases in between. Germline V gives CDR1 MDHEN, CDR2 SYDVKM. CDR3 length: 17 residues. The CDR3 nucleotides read TGTGCCAGCAGCCCTCCCGGAAGGACCTTGGGTAACTATGAGCAGTTCTTC. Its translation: CASSPPGRTLGNYEQFF.

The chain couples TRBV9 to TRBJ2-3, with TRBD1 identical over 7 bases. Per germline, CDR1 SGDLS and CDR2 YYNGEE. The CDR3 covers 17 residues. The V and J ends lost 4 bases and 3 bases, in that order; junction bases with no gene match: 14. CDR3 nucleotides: TGTGCCAGCAGCAAGATTACTAAGGGGGCTTCAACAGATACGCAGTATTTT. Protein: CASSKITKGASTDTQYF. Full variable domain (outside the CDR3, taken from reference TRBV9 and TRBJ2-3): DSGVTQTPKHLITATGQRVTLRCSPRSGDLSVYWYQQSLDQGLQFLIQYYNGEERAKGNILERFSAQQFPDLHSELNLSSLELGDSALYFCASSKITKGASTDTQYFGPGTRLTVL.

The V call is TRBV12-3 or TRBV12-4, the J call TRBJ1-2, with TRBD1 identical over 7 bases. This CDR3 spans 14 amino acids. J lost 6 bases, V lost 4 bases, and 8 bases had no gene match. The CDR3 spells CASSSQGGFDGYTF. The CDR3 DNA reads TGTGCCAGCAGTTCCCAGGGGGGCTTCGATGGCTACACCTTC.

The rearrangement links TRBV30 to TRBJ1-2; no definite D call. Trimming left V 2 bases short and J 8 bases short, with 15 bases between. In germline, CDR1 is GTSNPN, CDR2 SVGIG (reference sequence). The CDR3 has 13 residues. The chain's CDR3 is CAWSPSLTRGYTF. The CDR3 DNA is TGTGCCTGGAGTCCTAGCCTAACTAGGGGCTACACCTTC.